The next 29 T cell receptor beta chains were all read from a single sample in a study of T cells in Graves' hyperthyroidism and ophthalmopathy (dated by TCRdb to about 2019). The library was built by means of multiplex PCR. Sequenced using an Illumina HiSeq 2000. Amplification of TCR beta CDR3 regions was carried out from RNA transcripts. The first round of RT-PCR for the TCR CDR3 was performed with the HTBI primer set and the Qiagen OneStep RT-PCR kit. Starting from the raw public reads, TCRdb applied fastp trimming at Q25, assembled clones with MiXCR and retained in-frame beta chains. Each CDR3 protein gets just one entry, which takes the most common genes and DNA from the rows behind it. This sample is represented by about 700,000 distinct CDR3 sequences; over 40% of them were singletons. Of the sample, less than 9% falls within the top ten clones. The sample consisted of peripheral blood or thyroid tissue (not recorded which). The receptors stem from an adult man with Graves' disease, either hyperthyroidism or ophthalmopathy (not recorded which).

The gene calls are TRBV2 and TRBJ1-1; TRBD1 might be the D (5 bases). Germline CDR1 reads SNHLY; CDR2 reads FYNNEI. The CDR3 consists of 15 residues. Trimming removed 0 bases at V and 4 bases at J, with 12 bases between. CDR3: CASSEAGVIGTEAFF. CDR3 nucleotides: TGTGCCAGCAGTGAAGCGGGGGTAATCGGCACTGAAGCTTTCTTT.

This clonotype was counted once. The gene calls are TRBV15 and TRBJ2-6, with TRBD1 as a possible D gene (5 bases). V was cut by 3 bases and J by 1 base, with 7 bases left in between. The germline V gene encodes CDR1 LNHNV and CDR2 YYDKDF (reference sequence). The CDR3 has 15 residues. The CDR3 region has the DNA TGTGCCACCAGCAGCTCAGGGTCTGGGGCCAACGTCCTGACTTTC. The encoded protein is CATSSSGSGANVLTF. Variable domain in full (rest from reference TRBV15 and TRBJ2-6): DAMVIQNPRYQVTQFGKPVTLSCSQTLNHNVMYWYQQKSSQAPKLLFHYYDKDFNNEADTPDNFQSRRPNTSFCFLDIRSPGLGDTAMYLCATSSSGSGANVLTFGAGSRLTVL.

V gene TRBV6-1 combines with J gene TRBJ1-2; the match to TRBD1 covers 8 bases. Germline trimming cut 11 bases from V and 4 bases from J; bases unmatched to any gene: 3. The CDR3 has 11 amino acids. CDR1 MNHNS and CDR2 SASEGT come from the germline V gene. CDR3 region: CAATGGYGYTF. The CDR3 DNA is TGTGCCGCAACAGGGGGCTATGGCTACACCTTC.

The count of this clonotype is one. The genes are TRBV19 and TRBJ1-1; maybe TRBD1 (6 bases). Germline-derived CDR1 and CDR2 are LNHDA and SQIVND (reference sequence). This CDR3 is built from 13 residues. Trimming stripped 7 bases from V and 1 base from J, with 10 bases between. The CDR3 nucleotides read TGTGCCAGTAACGAGGGGGGGAACACTGAAGCTTTCTTT. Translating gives CASNEGGNTEAFF. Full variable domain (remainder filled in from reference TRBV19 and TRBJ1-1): DGGITQSPKYLFRKEGQNVTLSCEQNLNHDAMYWYRQDPGQGLRLIYYSQIVNDFQKGDIAEGYSVSREKKESFPLTVTSAQKNPTAFYLCASNEGGNTEAFFGQGTRLTVV.

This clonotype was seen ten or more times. The CDR3 reads CASSVPGRTQETQYF. The CDR3 bases are TGTGCCAGCAGCGTACCGGGACGGACACAAGAGACCCAGTACTTC. The V call is TRBV2, the J call TRBJ2-5; D possibly matches TRBD1 or TRBD2 (5 bases each). The germline gives CDR1 SNHLY, CDR2 FYNNEI. V gave up 6 bases and J gave up 2 bases, with 16 bases separating them. The CDR3 is 15 amino acids.

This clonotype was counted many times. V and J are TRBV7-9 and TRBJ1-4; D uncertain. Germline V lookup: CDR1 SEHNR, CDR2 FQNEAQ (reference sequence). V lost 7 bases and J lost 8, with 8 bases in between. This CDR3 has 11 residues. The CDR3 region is CASTAGEKLFF. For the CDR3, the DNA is TGTGCCAGCACCGCTGGGGAAAAACTGTTTTTT. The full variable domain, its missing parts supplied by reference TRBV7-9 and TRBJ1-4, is DTGVSQNPRHKITKRGQNVTFRCDPISEHNRLYWYRQTLGQGPEFLTYFQNEAQLEKSRLLSDRFSAERPKGSFSTLEIQRTEQGDSAMYLCASTAGEKLFFGSGTQLSVL.

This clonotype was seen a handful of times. CDR3 sequence: CASSEVQSSSGPQHF. CDR3 coding DNA: TGTGCCAGCAGTGAAGTCCAGTCCTCCTCTGGGCCCCAGCATTTT. The chain employs TRBV2 and TRBJ1-5; D remains unclear. The V end was cut by 1 base, the J end by 9 bases, with 16 bases between. The germline gives CDR1 SNHLY, CDR2 FYNNEI. The CDR3 runs 15 residues.

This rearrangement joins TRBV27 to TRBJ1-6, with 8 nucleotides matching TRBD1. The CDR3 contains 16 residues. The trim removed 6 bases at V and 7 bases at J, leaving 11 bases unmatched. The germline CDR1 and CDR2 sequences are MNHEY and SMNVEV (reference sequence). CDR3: CASSPTRTGRNSPLHF. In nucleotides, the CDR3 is TGTGCCAGCAGCCCTACCCGGACAGGGCGCAATTCACCCCTCCACTTT.

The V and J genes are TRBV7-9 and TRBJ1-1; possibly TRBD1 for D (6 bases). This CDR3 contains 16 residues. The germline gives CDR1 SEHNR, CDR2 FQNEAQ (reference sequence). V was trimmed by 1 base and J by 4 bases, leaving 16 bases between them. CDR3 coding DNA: TGTGCCAGCAGCTTAGTGCCGGGGGCGGTTGTCACTGAAGCTTTCTTT. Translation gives CASSLVPGAVVTEAFF.

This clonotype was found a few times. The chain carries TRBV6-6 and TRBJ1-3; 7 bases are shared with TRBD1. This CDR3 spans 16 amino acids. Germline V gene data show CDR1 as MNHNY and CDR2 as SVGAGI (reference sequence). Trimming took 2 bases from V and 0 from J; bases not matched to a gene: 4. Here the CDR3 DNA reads TGTGCCAGCAGTTACGACAGGGACCTCTCTGGAAACACCATATATTTT. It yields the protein CASSYDRDLSGNTIYF.

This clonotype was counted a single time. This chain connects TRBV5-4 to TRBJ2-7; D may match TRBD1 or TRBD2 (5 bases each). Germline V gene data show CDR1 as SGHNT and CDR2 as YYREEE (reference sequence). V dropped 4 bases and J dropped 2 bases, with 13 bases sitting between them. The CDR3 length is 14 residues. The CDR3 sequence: CASSPGTYPYEQYF. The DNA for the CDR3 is TGTGCCAGCAGCCCCGGGACCTATCCCTACGAGCAGTACTTC.

The CDR3 DNA sequence: TGTGCCAGCAGCTTAGGGGACAGGGGTCGCAATCAGCCCCAGCATTTT. Protein product: CASSLGDRGRNQPQHF. The rearrangement uses TRBV7-9 and TRBJ1-5; 10 nucleotides match TRBD1. V lost 1 base, J lost 2 bases, and 2 bases stayed unmatched. Germline-derived CDR1 and CDR2 are SEHNR and FQNEAQ (reference sequence). CDR3 size: 16 residues.

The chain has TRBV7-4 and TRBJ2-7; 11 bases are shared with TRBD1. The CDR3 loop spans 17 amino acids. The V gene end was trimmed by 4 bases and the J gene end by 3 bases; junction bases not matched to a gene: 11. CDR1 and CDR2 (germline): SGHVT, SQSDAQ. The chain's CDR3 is CASSWSLRDRGDYEQYF. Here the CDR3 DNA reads TGTGCCAGCAGCTGGAGCCTCCGGGACAGGGGGGACTACGAGCAGTACTTC.

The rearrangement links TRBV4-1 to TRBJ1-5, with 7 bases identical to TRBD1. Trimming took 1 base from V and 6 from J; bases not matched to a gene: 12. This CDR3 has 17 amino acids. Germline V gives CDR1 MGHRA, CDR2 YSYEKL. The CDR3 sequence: CASSQGMAGTEIQPQHF. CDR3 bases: TGCGCCAGCAGCCAAGGCATGGCAGGGACAGAAATTCAGCCCCAGCATTTT.

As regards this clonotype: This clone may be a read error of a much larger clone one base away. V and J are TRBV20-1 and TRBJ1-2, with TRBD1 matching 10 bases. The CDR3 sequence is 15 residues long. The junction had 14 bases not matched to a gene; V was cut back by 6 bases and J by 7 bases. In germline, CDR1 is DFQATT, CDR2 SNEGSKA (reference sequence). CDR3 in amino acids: CSAGSGTGDTSGYTF. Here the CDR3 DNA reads TGCAGTGCCGGATCCGGGACAGGGGACACTAGTGGCTACACCTTC.

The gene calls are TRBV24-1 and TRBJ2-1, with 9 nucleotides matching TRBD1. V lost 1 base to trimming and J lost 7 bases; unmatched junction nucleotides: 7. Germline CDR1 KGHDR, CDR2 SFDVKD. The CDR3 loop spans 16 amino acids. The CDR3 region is CATSDFVQGARNEQFF. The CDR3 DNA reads TGTGCCACCAGTGATTTCGTACAGGGGGCGCGAAATGAGCAGTTCTTC.

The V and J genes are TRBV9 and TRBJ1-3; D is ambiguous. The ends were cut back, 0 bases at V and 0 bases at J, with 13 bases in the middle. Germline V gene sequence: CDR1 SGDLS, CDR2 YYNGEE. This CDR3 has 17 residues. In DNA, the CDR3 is TGTGCCAGCAGCGTAGGCGTCTCCGCGAGCTCTGGAAACACCATATATTTT. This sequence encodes CASSVGVSASSGNTIYF.

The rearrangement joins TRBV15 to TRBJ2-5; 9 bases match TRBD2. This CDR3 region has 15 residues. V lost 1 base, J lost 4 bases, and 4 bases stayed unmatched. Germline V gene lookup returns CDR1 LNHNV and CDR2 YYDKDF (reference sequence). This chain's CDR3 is CATSRGSGSGETQYF. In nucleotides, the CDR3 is TGTGCCACCAGCAGAGGTAGCGGGAGCGGAGAGACCCAGTACTTC.

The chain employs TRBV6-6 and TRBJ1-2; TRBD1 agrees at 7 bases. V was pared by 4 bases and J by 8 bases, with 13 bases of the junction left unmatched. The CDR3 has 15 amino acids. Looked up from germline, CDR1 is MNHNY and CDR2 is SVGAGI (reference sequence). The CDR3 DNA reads TGTGCCAGCAGTTTATCGGGACAGAACCTATGGGGCTACACCTTC. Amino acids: CASSLSGQNLWGYTF.

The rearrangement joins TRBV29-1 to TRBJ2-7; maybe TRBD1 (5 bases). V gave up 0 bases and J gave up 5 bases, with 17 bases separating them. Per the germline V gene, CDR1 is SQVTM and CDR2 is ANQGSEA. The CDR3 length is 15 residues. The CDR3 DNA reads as TGCAGCGTTGAAGATCCAGGCAGGGCTTTTAACGAGCAGTACTTC. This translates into CSVEDPGRAFNEQYF.

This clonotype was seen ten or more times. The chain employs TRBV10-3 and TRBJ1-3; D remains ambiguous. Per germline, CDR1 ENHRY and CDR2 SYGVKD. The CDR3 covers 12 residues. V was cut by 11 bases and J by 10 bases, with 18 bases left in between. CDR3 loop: CASQESQRTIYF. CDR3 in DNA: TGTGCCTCCCAGGAGTCACAGAGGACCATATATTTT.

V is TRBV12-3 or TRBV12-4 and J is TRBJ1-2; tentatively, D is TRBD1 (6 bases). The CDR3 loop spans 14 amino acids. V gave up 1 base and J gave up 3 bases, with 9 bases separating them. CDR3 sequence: CASSLETGHYGYTF. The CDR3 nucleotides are TGTGCCAGCAGTTTAGAGACAGGCCACTATGGCTACACCTTC.

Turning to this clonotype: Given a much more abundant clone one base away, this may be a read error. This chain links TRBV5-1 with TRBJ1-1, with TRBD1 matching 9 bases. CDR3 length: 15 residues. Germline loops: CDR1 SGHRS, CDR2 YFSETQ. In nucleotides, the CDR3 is TGCGCCGGCAGCCGGACAGGGGACGTACGAACTGAAGCTTTCTTT. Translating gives CAGSRTGDVRTEAFF.

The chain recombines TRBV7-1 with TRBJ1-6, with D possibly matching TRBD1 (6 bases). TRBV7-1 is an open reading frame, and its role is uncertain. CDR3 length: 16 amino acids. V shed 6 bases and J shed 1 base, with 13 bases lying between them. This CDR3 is CASRSYRASYNSPLHF. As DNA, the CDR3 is TGTGCCAGCAGATCCTACAGGGCATCCTATAATTCACCCCTCCACTTT.

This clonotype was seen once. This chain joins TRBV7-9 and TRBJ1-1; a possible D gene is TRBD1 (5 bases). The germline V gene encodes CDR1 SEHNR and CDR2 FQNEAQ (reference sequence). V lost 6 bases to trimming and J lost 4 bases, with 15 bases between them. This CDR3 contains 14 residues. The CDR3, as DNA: TGTGCCAGCAGTGAAGTGCCGGGGCTCACTGAAGCTTTCTTT. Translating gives CASSEVPGLTEAFF.

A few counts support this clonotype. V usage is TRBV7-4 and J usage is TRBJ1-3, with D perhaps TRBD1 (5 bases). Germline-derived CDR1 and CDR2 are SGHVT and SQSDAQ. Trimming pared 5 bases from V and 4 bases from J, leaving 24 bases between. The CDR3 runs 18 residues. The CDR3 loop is CASSLTTFSGTPGNTIYF. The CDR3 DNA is TGTGCCAGCAGCCTGACTACCTTTTCCGGGACCCCAGGAAACACCATATATTTT.

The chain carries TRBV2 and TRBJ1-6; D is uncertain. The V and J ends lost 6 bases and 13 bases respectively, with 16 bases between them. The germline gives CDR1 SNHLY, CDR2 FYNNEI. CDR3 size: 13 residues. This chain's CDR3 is CASSVDGNQPLHF. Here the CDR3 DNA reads TGTGCCAGCAGCGTGGACGGGAATCAGCCCCTCCACTTT. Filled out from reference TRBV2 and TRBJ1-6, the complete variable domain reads EPEVTQTPSHQVTQMGQEVILRCVPISNHLYFYWYRQILGQKVEFLVSFYNNEISEKSEIFDDQFSVERPDGSNFTLKIRSTKLEDSAMYFCASSVDGNQPLHFGNGTRLTVT.

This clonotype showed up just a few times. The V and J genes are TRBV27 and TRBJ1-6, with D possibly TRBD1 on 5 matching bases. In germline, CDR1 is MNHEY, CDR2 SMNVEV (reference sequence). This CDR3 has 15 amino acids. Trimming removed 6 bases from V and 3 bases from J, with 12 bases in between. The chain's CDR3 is CASRGGAVYNSPLHF. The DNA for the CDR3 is TGTGCCAGCAGGGGAGGGGCAGTCTATAATTCACCCCTCCACTTT.

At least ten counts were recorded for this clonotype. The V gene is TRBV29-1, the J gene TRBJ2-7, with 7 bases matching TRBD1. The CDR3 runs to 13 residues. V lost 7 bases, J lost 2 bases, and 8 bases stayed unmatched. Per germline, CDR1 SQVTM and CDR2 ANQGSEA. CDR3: CSASTGLTYEQYF. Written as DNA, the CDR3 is TGCAGCGCCTCGACAGGGTTGACCTACGAGCAGTACTTC.